The rows below give T cell receptor beta chains drawn from one sample of a study of T cells in Graves' hyperthyroidism and ophthalmopathy. TCRdb analysed the multiplex PCR reads with MiXCR anew, one entry per CDR3 protein. The sample consists of 600,000 to 900,000 distinct CDR3 sequences, 16% of them appearing once. The specimen sequenced was blood. The receptors stem from a man aged 18 to 29 with Graves' hyperthyroidism. Each CDR3 is given with its conserved first and last residue. A D gene is named only where the DNA matches it firmly. Size values are once, few and many counts, or a class for expanded clones, and some rows have none.

d_gene	abundance	j_gene	v_gene	CDR3aa	CDR3nt
TRBD2	-	TRBJ2-1	TRBV28	CASSTPGLAGPNEQFF	TGTGCCAGCAGTACCCCGGGACTAGCGGGACCCAATGAGCAGTTCTTC
TRBD2	-	TRBJ2-7	TRBV7-9	CASSSPRTSAGEQYF	TGTGCCAGCAGCTCACCTCGGACTAGCGCCGGGGAGCAGTACTTC
TRBD1	-	TRBJ1-1	TRBV24-1	CATSDSLGGQAFF	TGTGCCACCAGTGATTCTCTCGGGGGACAGGCTTTCTTT
-	few	TRBJ1-6	TRBV28	CASSLNTRTSYHF	TGTGCCAGCAGTTTAAATACCAGGACCTCCTACCACTTT
-	-	TRBJ2-7	TRBV3-1	CASSLGTNAYEQYF	TGTGCCAGCAGCCTCGGGACAAATGCCTACGAGCAGTACTTC
TRBD1	few	TRBJ2-7	TRBV7-8	CASRLDRERAYEQYF	TGTGCCAGCAGACTCGACAGGGAACGAGCCTACGAGCAGTACTTC
-	-	TRBJ2-1	TRBV4-3	CASSQETDNEQFF	TGCGCCAGCAGCCAAGAAACTGACAATGAGCAGTTCTTC
-	-	TRBJ1-5	TRBV19	CASGETDYSNQPQHF	TGTGCCAGTGGAGAGACAGATTATAGCAATCAGCCCCAGCATTTT
-	-	TRBJ1-1	TRBV10-3	CAISEWGHMNTEAFF	TGTGCCATCAGTGAGTGGGGACATATGAACACTGAAGCTTTCTTT
-	many	TRBJ2-2	TRBV28	CASKGNTGELFF	TGTGCCAGCAAGGGGAACACCGGGGAGCTGTTTTTT
-	many	TRBJ1-2	TRBV27	CASSFEPGANYGYTF	TGTGCCAGCAGTTTCGAGCCGGGGGCGAACTATGGCTACACCTTC
-	-	TRBJ1-6	TRBV7-9	CASSSTDNSPLHF	TGTGCCAGCAGCTCGACCGATAATTCACCCCTCCACTTT
-	many	TRBJ2-3	TRBV20-1	CSAIRGDSTDTQYF	TGCAGTGCTATTAGGGGAGATTCCACAGATACGCAGTATTTT
-	many	TRBJ2-7	TRBV6-6	CASSYKGPRYEQYF	TGTGCCAGCAGTTACAAGGGCCCCCGGTACGAGCAGTACTTC
-	many	TRBJ2-3	TRBV7-8	CASSLRRLHTDTQYF	TGTGCCAGCAGCTTAAGGAGACTCCACACAGATACGCAGTATTTT
-	-	TRBJ2-2	TRBV20-1	CSARDPRGTGELFF	TGCAGTGCTAGAGATCCTCGGGGCACCGGGGAGCTGTTTTTT
TRBD1	many	TRBJ2-1	TRBV12-3/TRBV12-4	CASTSGTGFYNEQFF	TGTGCCAGCACCTCCGGGACAGGGTTTTACAATGAGCAGTTCTTC
-	few	TRBJ2-3	TRBV30	CAWENTDTQYF	TGTGCCTGGGAAAACACAGATACGCAGTATTTT
TRBD1	few	TRBJ1-5	TRBV6-1	CASSAGQIYSNQPQHF	TGTGCCAGCAGCGCGGGACAGATTTATAGCAATCAGCCCCAGCATTTT
-	few	TRBJ2-3	TRBV28	CASSLTGSPTDTQYF	TGTGCCAGCAGTTTAACAGGGTCCCCCACAGATACGCAGTATTTT
-	many	TRBJ2-3	TRBV2	CASSERADTQYF	TGTGCCAGCAGTGAACGTGCAGATACGCAGTATTTT
-	few	TRBJ1-2	TRBV4-3	CASSQGDFTTYGYTF	TGCGCCAGCAGCCAGGGGGACTTCACTACCTATGGCTACACCTTC
-	many	TRBJ1-1	TRBV30	CAWNDRPNTEAFF	TGTGCCTGGAACGACAGGCCGAACACTGAAGCTTTCTTT
-	many	TRBJ2-3	TRBV2	CASSEFLGLTTDTQYF	TGTGCCAGCAGTGAATTTTTAGGACTAACCACAGATACGCAGTATTTT
-	many	TRBJ2-2	TRBV28	CASSFGGADTGELFF	TGTGCCAGCAGTTTTGGGGGGGCGGACACCGGGGAGCTGTTTTTT
TRBD1	many	TRBJ2-1	TRBV7-3	CASSLTRAGGDEQFF	TGTGCCAGCAGCTTAACGAGGGCAGGGGGCGATGAGCAGTTCTTC
-	once	TRBJ1-1	TRBV6-1	CASSTGGSEAFF	TGTGCCAGCAGCACCGGGGGTAGTGAAGCTTTCTTT
-	many	TRBJ2-1	TRBV2	CASSPNRDRVMSRQFF	TGTGCCAGCAGTCCGAACCGGGACCGCGTAATGAGTAGGCAGTTCTTC